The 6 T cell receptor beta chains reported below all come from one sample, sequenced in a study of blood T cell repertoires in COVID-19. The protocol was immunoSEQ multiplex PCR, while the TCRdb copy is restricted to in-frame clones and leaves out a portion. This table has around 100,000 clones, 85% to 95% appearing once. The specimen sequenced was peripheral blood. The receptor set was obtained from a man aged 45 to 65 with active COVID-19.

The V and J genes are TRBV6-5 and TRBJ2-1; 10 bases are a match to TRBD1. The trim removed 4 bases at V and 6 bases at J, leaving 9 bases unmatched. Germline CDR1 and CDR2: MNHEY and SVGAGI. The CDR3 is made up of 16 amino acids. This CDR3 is CASSSSGGTGANEQFF. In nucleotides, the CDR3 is TGTGCCAGCAGTTCCTCCGGGGGGACAGGGGCCAATGAGCAGTTCTTC.

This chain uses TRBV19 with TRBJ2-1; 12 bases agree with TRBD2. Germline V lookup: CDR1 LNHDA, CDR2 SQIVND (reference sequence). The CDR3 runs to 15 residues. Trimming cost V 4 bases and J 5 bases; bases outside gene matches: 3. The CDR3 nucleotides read TGTGCCAGTAGTACCGGGACTAGCGGGCACAATGAGCAGTTCTTC. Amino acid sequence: CASSTGTSGHNEQFF.

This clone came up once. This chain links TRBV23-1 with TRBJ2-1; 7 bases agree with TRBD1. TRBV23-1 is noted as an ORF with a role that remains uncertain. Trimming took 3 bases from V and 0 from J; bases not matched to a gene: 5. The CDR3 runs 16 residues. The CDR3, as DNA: TGCGCCAGCAGTCACCCGGGACAGATCTCCTACAATGAGCAGTTCTTC. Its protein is CASSHPGQISYNEQFF.

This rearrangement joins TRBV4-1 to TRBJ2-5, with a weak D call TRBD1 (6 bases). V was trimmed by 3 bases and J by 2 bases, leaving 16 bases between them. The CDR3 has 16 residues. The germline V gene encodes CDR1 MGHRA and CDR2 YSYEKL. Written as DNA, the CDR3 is TGCGCCAGCAGCCACCAATCCTGGACAGCACAAGAGACCCAGTACTTC. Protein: CASSHQSWTAQETQYF.

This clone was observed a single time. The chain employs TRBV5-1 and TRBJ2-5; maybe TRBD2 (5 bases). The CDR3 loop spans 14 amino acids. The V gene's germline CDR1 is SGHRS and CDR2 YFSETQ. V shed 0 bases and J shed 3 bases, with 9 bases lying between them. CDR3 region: CASSLADGKETQYF. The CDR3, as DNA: TGCGCCAGCAGCTTGGCGGACGGGAAAGAGACCCAGTACTTC.

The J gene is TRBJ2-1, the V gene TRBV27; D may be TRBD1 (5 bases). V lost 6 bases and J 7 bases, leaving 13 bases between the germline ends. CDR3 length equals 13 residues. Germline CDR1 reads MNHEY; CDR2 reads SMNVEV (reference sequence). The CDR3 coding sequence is TGTGCCAGCAGGAAGGGGTCTAAGAATGAGCAGTTCTTC. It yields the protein CASRKGSKNEQFF.